This section outlines one T cell receptor (beta chain) sequence together with its context. Germline lookup yields CDR1 MRHNA and CDR2 SNTAGT. V lost 2 bases, J lost 1 base, and 3 bases stayed unmatched. The CDR3 covers 15 residues. The data were obtained in a study of T cell changes during pregnancy in multiple sclerosis. The table came from immunoSEQ multiplex PCR; TCRdb's copy has only in-frame clones and leaves some out. The sample lists about 85,000 clones, more than 85% occurring once. This receptor was identified in a female donor with multiple sclerosis, enrolled in a pregnancy study. Sequencing was performed on peripheral blood, taken in the first trimester of pregnancy. The chain joins TRBV6-4 to TRBJ2-3, with 7 bases lining up with TRBD1. In DNA form, the CDR3 reads TGTGCCAGCAGTGACAGGGGGCTGGGCACAGATACGCAGTATTTT. This gives the protein CASSDRGLGTDTQYF.